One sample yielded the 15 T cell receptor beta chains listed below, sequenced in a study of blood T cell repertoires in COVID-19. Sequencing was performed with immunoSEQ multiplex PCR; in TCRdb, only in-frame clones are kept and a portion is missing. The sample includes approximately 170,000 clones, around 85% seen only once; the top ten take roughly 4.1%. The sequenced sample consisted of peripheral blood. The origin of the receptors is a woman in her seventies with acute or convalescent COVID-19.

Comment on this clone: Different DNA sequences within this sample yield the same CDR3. The CDR3 region is CATSDSGLRGETQYF. CDR3 nucleotide sequence: TGTGCCACCAGTGATTCAGGGTTAAGGGGAGAGACCCAGTACTTC. The genes are TRBV24-1 and TRBJ2-5; perhaps TRBD1 as D (5 bases). V shed 2 bases and J shed 4 bases, with 13 bases lying between them. The CDR3 covers 15 residues. CDR1 KGHDR and CDR2 SFDVKD come from the germline V gene.

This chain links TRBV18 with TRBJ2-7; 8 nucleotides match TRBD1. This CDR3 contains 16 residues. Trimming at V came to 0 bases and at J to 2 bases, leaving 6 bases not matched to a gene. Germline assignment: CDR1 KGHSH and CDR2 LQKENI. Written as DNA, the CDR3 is TGTGCCAGCTCACCACCGAATGGACAGGGAGCCTACGAGCAGTACTTC. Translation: CASSPPNGQGAYEQYF.

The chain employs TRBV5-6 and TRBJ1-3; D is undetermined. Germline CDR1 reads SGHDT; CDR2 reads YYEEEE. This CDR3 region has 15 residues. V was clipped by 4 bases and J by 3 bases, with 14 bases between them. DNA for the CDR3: TGTGCCAGCAGCGCCAGGACGGGATTTGGAAACACCATATATTTT. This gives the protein CASSARTGFGNTIYF. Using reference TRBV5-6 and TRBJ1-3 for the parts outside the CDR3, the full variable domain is DAGVTQSPTHLIKTRGQQVTLRCSPKSGHDTVSWYQQALGQGPQFIFQYYEEEERQRGNFPDRFSGHQFPNYSSELNVNALLLGDSALYLCASSARTGFGNTIYFGEGSWLTVV.

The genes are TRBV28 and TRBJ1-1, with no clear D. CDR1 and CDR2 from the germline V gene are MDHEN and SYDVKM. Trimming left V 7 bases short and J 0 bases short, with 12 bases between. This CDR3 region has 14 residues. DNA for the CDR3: TGTGCCAGCACATCACGGGGATTGAACACTGAAGCTTTCTTT. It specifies CASTSRGLNTEAFF. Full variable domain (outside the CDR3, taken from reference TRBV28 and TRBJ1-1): DVKVTQSSRYLVKRTGEKVFLECVQDMDHENMFWYRQDPGLGLRLIYFSYDVKMKEKGDIPEGYSVSREKKERFSLILESASTNQTSMYLCASTSRGLNTEAFFGQGTRLTVV.

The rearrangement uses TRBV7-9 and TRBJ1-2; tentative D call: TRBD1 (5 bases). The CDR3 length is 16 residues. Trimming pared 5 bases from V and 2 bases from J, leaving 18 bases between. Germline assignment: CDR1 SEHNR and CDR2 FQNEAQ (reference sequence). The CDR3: CASSPEAQTVNYGYTF. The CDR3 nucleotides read TGTGCCAGCAGCCCTGAGGCCCAGACAGTCAACTATGGCTACACCTTC.

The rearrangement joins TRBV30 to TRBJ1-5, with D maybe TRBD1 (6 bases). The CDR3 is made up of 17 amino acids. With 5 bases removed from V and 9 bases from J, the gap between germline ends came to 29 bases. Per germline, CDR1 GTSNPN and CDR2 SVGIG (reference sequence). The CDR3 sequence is CAWGYGKTGSSERPQHF. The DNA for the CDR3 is TGTGCCTGGGGATACGGGAAAACAGGGTCCTCAGAGAGGCCCCAGCATTTT.

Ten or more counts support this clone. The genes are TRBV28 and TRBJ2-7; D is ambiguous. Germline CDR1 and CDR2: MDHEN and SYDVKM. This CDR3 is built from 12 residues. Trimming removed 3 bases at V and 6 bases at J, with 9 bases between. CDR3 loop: CASSFSSLEQYF. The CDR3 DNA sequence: TGTGCCAGCAGTTTCTCCAGTCTCGAGCAGTACTTC.

The CDR3 loop reads CSVERDRGNHEKLFF. In nucleotides, the CDR3 is TGCAGCGTTGAACGTGACAGGGGAAATCATGAAAAACTGTTTTTT. This chain uses TRBV29-1 with TRBJ1-4; 8 bases line up with TRBD1. CDR1 is SQVTM, CDR2 ANQGSEA, per germline. Germline trimming cut 2 bases from V and 6 bases from J; bases unmatched to any gene: 8. There are 15 residues in the CDR3.

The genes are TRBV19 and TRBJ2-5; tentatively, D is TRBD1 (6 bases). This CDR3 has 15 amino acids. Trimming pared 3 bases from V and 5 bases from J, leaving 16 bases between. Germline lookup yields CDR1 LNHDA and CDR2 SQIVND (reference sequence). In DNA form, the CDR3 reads TGTGCCAGTAGTATGGACGGGACAAGGTGGGAGACCCAGTACTTC. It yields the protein CASSMDGTRWETQYF.

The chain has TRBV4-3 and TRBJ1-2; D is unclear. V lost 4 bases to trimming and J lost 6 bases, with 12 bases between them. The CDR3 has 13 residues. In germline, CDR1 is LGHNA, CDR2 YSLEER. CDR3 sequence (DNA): TGCGCCAGCAGCCCTAGTGGGAGGGATGGCTACACCTTC. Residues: CASSPSGRDGYTF.

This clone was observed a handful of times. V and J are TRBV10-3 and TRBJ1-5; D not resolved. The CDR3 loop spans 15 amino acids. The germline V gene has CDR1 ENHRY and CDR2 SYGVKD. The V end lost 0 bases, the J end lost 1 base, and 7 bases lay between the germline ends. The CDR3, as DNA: TGTGCCATCAGTGAGTCGTTGAGAAGCAATCAGCCCCAGCATTTT. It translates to CAISESLRSNQPQHF.

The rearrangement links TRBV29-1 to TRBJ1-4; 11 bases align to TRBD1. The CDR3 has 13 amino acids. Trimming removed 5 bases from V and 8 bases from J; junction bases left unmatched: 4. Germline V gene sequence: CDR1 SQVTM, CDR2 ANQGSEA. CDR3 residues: CSVRTGGLEKLFF. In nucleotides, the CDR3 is TGCAGCGTTCGGACAGGGGGCTTAGAAAAACTGTTTTTT.

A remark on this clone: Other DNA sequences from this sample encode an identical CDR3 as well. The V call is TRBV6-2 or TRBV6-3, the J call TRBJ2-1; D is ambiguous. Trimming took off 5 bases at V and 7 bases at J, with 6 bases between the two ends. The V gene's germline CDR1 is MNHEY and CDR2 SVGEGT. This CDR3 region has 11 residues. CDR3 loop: CASSPRNEQFF. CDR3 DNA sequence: TGTGCCAGCAGTCCCCGTAATGAGCAGTTCTTC.

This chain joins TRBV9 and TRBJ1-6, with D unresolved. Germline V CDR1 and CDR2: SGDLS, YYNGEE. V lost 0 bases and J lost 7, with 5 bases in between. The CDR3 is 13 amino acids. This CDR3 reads CASSVAPNSPLHF. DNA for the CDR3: TGTGCCAGCAGCGTAGCTCCCAATTCACCCCTCCACTTT.

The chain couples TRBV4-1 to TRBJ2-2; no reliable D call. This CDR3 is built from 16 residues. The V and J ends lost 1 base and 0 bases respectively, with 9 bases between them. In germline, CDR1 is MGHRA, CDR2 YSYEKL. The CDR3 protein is CASSQVLQTNTGELFF. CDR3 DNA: TGCGCCAGCAGCCAAGTTTTACAGACGAACACCGGGGAGCTGTTTTTT.